This TCR beta chain derives from a study of T cells in Graves' hyperthyroidism and ophthalmopathy. About the study: Upon initial diagnosis and before any treatment, peripheral blood was collected.

Counting both end residues, the CDR3 totals 16 amino acids. Per the germline V gene, CDR1 is MNHEY and CDR2 is SVGAGI. To note about this clonotype: Here the CDR3 omits its conserved ending phenylalanine or tryptophan, so a read error is the likely source. Because the CDR3's place on the DNA is in doubt, the DNA is left out and the CDR3 is given as listed by TCRdb.

Exclusion of patients followed from uncontrolled infection, other autoimmune disease, pregnancy or lactation. Based on clinical symptoms, serum thyroxine and TRAb, thyroid ultrasound and orbital computed tomography, diagnoses were reached. Extraction of PBMCs used roughly 9.6 ml of fresh peripheral blood. There were TCR beta CDR3 regions amplified from RNA transcripts. HTBI primers were used for first-round RT-PCR of the TCR CDR3. TCRdb re-derived calls from the multiplex PCR reads in MiXCR, one entry per CDR3 protein. The sample contains around 56,000 distinct CDR3 sequences, about 50% of which appear only once.

The receptor was derived from a woman aged 30 to 39 with Graves' ophthalmopathy. The V and J genes are TRBV6-5 and TRBJ2-2. The sample taken for sequencing was blood. The CDR3 protein is CASSYTVNANIGELVL.